The 29 T cell receptor beta chains listed next were all sequenced from one sample in a study of technical replicates of blood from a handful of donors. Measured with immunoSEQ multiplex PCR; TCRdb has only the in-frame clones, and not every one. The sample includes about 59,000 clones, over 85% of them seen just once. Sequenced material: PBMCs. The origin of the receptors is a human donor in good health. Some clones in this sample may be carry-over from other donors' samples.

The chain has TRBV6-5 and TRBJ1-4; possible D gene TRBD1, 6 bases. V dropped 4 bases and J dropped 8 bases, with 17 bases sitting between them. The V gene's germline CDR1 is MNHEY and CDR2 SVGAGI. This CDR3 contains 15 residues. This CDR3 is CASSSLKGDGEKLFF. The CDR3 DNA is TGTGCCAGCAGTTCCCTCAAGGGGGATGGCGAAAAACTGTTTTTT.

The V gene is TRBV7-7, the J gene TRBJ2-2; D is possibly TRBD2 (6 bases). The V end lost 2 bases, the J end lost 1 base, and 11 bases lay between the germline ends. The CDR3 is 16 amino acids. Per germline, CDR1 SSHAT and CDR2 FNYEAQ (reference sequence). The CDR3 DNA reads as TGTGCCAGCAGCTTAAGAGGTAGCGGGAACACCGGGGAGCTGTTTTTT. This encodes CASSLRGSGNTGELFF.

The chain has TRBV30 and TRBJ1-6; 7 positions match TRBD1. After removal of 4 bases from V and 7 bases from J, the junction contained 4 bases not matched to a gene. The CDR3 has 13 residues. Germline loops: CDR1 GTSNPN, CDR2 SVGIG (reference sequence). CDR3 nucleotide sequence: TGTGCCTGGACAACAGGGGTGAATTCACCCCTCCACTTT. Protein sequence: CAWTTGVNSPLHF.

The chain is built from TRBV5-1 and TRBJ2-7; perhaps D is TRBD1 or TRBD2 (6 bases each). Germline V gene data show CDR1 as SGHRS and CDR2 as YFSETQ. The CDR3 sequence is 14 residues long. V lost 4 bases and J 4 bases, leaving 15 bases between the germline ends. The CDR3, as DNA: TGCGCCAGCAGCCTGGCGGGGACACCATACGAGCAGTACTTC. Its protein is CASSLAGTPYEQYF.

Only one count was recorded for this clone. The chain employs TRBV2 and TRBJ1-1; 9 nucleotides match TRBD1. Germline V gene data show CDR1 as SNHLY and CDR2 as FYNNEI. V trimming: 6 bases; J trimming: 5 bases; junction bases outside the gene matches: 7. The CDR3 runs 14 residues. The CDR3 region is CASRVQGAMTEAFF. CDR3 coding DNA: TGTGCCAGCAGGGTACAGGGGGCTATGACTGAAGCTTTCTTT.

The rearrangement links TRBV5-6 to TRBJ1-6; 8 nucleotides agree with TRBD1. The CDR3 contains 15 residues. V shed 1 base, J shed 9 bases, and the junction held 6 bases outside the gene matches. Germline CDR1 is SGHDT and CDR2 is YYEEEE. The CDR3 bases are TGTGCCAGCAGCTTGCCCGGACAGGGCACTTCACCCCTCCACTTT. Its translation is CASSLPGQGTSPLHF.

This sequence joins TRBV11-2 and TRBJ1-1; D is unresolved. Germline lookup yields CDR1 SGHAT and CDR2 FQNNGV. The V end was cut by 5 bases, the J end by 0 bases, with 19 bases between. The CDR3 spans 17 residues. CDR3 loop: CASSGISQVTLNTEAFF. The CDR3 coding sequence is TGTGCCAGCAGCGGTATCTCTCAGGTGACATTGAACACTGAAGCTTTCTTT.

This clone was seen once. The chain uses TRBV7-6 and TRBJ2-5; D ambiguous. The CDR3 has 15 residues. V lost 2 bases and J 1 base, leaving 11 bases between the germline ends. CDR1 SGHVS and CDR2 FNYEAQ come from the germline V gene. The CDR3 region is CASSLLSTFQETQYF. The CDR3 nucleotides read TGTGCCAGCAGCTTATTGTCGACTTTCCAAGAGACCCAGTACTTC.

CDR3 region: CATSRGGGQGYYNEQFF. CDR3 DNA sequence: TGTGCCACCAGCAGAGGGGGGGGACAGGGGTACTACAATGAGCAGTTCTTC. The chain employs TRBV15 and TRBJ2-1, with 10 positions matching TRBD1. V shed 1 base, J shed 3 bases, and the junction held 6 bases outside the gene matches. Germline V lookup: CDR1 LNHNV, CDR2 YYDKDF (reference sequence). The CDR3 runs to 17 residues.

This chain joins TRBV2 and TRBJ2-5; TRBD1 might be the D (6 bases). Trimming removed 4 bases at V and 1 base at J, with 13 bases between. CDR1 SNHLY and CDR2 FYNNEI come from the germline V gene. This CDR3 is 15 amino acids long. DNA of the CDR3: TGTGCCAGCAGTGGGGGACAAAGATTCCAAGAGACCCAGTACTTC. Translation: CASSGGQRFQETQYF.

This clone appeared a single time. This chain connects TRBV21-1 to TRBJ1-2; no check of the table's D call, TRBD1, against the DNA was made. TRBV21-1 is assigned pseudogene status. The CDR3 covers 15 residues. The chain's CDR3 is CASTKRTGQSDGYTF. The CDR3 DNA reads TGTGCCAGCACGAAGAGAACAGGGCAGTCGGATGGCTACACCTTC.

The rearrangement joins TRBV18 to TRBJ2-1; D might be TRBD1 (5 bases). The germline V gene encodes CDR1 KGHSH and CDR2 LQKENI. V dropped 0 bases and J dropped 3 bases, with 9 bases sitting between them. CDR3 length: 15 residues. CDR3 in DNA: TGTGCCAGCTCACCACCGGCAGGGCTCTACAATGAGCAGTTCTTC. The encoded protein is CASSPPAGLYNEQFF.

The V and J genes are TRBV5-4 and TRBJ1-6; a possible D gene is TRBD1 (5 bases). CDR3 size: 15 residues. V was shortened by 4 bases and J by 7 bases, with 15 bases between the two germline ends. Germline CDR1 is SGHNT and CDR2 is YYREEE (reference sequence). The CDR3 sequence: CASSAGQQRNSPLHF. CDR3 bases: TGTGCCAGCAGCGCTGGACAACAACGGAATTCACCCCTCCACTTT.

The chain links TRBV5-1 to TRBJ2-1; TRBD1 agrees at 8 bases. V shed 4 bases, J shed 9 bases, and the junction held 12 bases outside the gene matches. In germline, CDR1 is SGHRS, CDR2 YFSETQ. The CDR3 loop spans 15 amino acids. CDR3 region: CASSRGDRGTSEQFF. The CDR3, as DNA: TGCGCCAGCAGCCGAGGCGACAGGGGTACTTCTGAGCAGTTCTTC. Together with reference TRBV5-1 and TRBJ2-1, the CDR3 gives the full variable domain: KAGVTQTPRYLIKTRGQQVTLSCSPISGHRSVSWYQQTPGQGLQFLFEYFSETQRNKGNFPGRFSGRQFSNSRSEMNVSTLELGDSALYLCASSRGDRGTSEQFFGPGTRLTVL.

The J gene is TRBJ2-2, the V gene TRBV7-5; the D call TRBD1 from the table was never checked on the DNA. TRBV7-5 is annotated as a pseudogene. This CDR3 region has 15 residues. For the CDR3, the DNA is TGTGTCAGACGGCTAAAACAGGGGAACACCGGGGAGCTGTTTTTT. Protein: CVRRLKQGNTGELFF.

The chain uses TRBV18 and TRBJ1-1; D ambiguous. The CDR3 is 14 residues long. V lost 1 base, J lost 4 bases, and 10 bases lay in between. Looked up from germline, CDR1 is KGHSH and CDR2 is LQKENI. The CDR3 sequence is CASSPQGEGTEAFF. CDR3 coding DNA: TGTGCCAGCTCACCACAGGGTGAGGGCACTGAAGCTTTCTTT.

This clone appeared once. This rearrangement joins TRBV28 to TRBJ1-6, with 9 positions matching TRBD1. In germline, CDR1 is MDHEN, CDR2 SYDVKM. The CDR3 extends over 15 amino acids. V was clipped by 6 bases and J by 3 bases; unmatched bases: 3. This chain's CDR3 is CASRTGGGYNSPLHF. CDR3 nucleotides: TGTGCCAGCAGGACAGGGGGAGGCTATAATTCACCCCTCCACTTT. The variable domain in full, completed from reference TRBV28 and TRBJ1-6, reads DVKVTQSSRYLVKRTGEKVFLECVQDMDHENMFWYRQDPGLGLRLIYFSYDVKMKEKGDIPEGYSVSREKKERFSLILESASTNQTSMYLCASRTGGGYNSPLHFGNGTRLTVT.

This chain links TRBV7-2 with TRBJ1-1; 7 bases match TRBD1. The germline V gene encodes CDR1 SGHTA and CDR2 FQGNSA. CDR3 size: 15 residues. After removal of 1 base from V and 0 bases from J, the junction contained 2 bases not matched to a gene. CDR3 in amino acids: CASSLGGTVNTEAFF. CDR3 sequence (DNA): TGTGCCAGCAGCTTAGGGGGGACAGTGAACACTGAAGCTTTCTTT. Variable domain in full (rest from reference TRBV7-2 and TRBJ1-1): GAGVSQSPSNKVTEKGKDVELRCDPISGHTALYWYRQSLGQGLEFLIYFQGNSAPDKSGLPSDRFSAERTGGSVSTLTIQRTQQEDSAVYLCASSLGGTVNTEAFFGQGTRLTVV.

Only a few counts were recorded for this clone. The chain's CDR3 is CSSRSTDTQYF. DNA for the CDR3: TGCAGCTCCAGAAGCACAGATACGCAGTATTTT. The V call is TRBV29-1, the J call TRBJ2-3, with unresolved D. Trimming took 8 bases from V and 0 from J, leaving 6 bases between them. Germline V gives CDR1 SQVTM, CDR2 ANQGSEA. This CDR3 comprises 11 residues.

CDR3 coding DNA: TGTGCCAGCAGCGAGGGACAGAACTATGGCTACACCTTC. It codes for CASSEGQNYGYTF. The J gene is TRBJ1-2, the V gene TRBV6-1, with TRBD1 matching over 7 bases. The CDR3 is 13 residues long. The V and J ends lost 6 bases and 2 bases, in that order; junction bases with no gene match: 3. CDR1 and CDR2 (germline): MNHNS, SASEGT.

The chain is built from TRBV9 and TRBJ2-1; 9 bases fit TRBD1. The CDR3 is made up of 17 amino acids. The V segment lost 0 bases and the J segment 9 bases; nucleotides outside the gene matches: 13. CDR1 and CDR2 from the germline V gene are SGDLS and YYNGEE. The CDR3 loop reads CASSVERTGELSGEQFF. CDR3 sequence (DNA): TGTGCCAGCAGCGTAGAGAGGACAGGGGAGCTATCTGGTGAGCAGTTCTTC.

This sequence joins TRBV7-2 and TRBJ2-5; 11 bases map to TRBD2. CDR3 size: 14 residues. The trim removed 6 bases at V and 6 bases at J, leaving 6 bases unmatched. Germline V gives CDR1 SGHTA, CDR2 FQGNSA. The CDR3 nucleotides are TGTGCCAGCAGTCTAGCGGGGGGCCTTCAGACCCAGTACTTC. Translated: CASSLAGGLQTQYF.

This clone came up once. The gene calls are TRBV12-2 and TRBJ2-1; the table gives TRBD1 as D, unverified against the DNA. TRBV12-2 is noted as a pseudogene. The CDR3 covers 19 residues. CDR3: CASRLALSCQGVTYNEQFF. Written as DNA, the CDR3 is TGTGCAAGTCGCTTAGCGCTAAGCTGTCAGGGCGTCACCTACAATGAGCAGTTCTTC.

The rearrangement joins TRBV7-8 to TRBJ2-5; no clear D. V shed 6 bases and J shed 0 bases, with 14 bases lying between them. Germline V CDR1 and CDR2: SGHVS, FQNEAQ. The CDR3 length is 15 residues. CDR3 protein: CASRLTPAYQETQYF. The DNA for the CDR3 is TGTGCCAGCAGGCTTACCCCCGCGTACCAAGAGACCCAGTACTTC.

The gene calls are TRBV5-1 and TRBJ2-5; 8 bases agree with TRBD1. The CDR3 is made up of 16 amino acids. Germline CDR1 reads SGHRS; CDR2 reads YFSETQ. J lost 3 bases, V lost 2 bases, and 9 bases had no gene match. CDR3 loop: CASSFGQGGGKETQYF. The CDR3 region has the DNA TGCGCCAGCAGCTTTGGACAGGGAGGTGGAAAAGAGACCCAGTACTTC.

This clone is a singleton in its sample. The chain has TRBV13 and TRBJ1-2; a possible D gene is TRBD1 (5 bases). With 0 bases removed from V and 7 bases from J, the gap between germline ends came to 24 bases. Germline V lookup: CDR1 PRHDT, CDR2 FYEKMQ (reference sequence). The CDR3 loop spans 18 amino acids. The CDR3 DNA sequence: TGTGCCAGCAGCTTAGGCCGTCCGCTTCGGGGGACCTATGGTGGCTACACCTTC. Translation gives CASSLGRPLRGTYGGYTF.

J is TRBJ2-7 and V is TRBV19; 9 nucleotides agree with TRBD1. The CDR3 contains 14 residues. Per the germline V gene, CDR1 is LNHDA and CDR2 is SQIVND (reference sequence). With 6 bases clipped from V and 6 bases from J, the junction kept 9 bases outside the gene matches. CDR3 protein: CASSDPGTGIEQYF. The DNA of the CDR3 is TGTGCCAGTAGCGACCCCGGGACAGGGATCGAGCAGTACTTC.

This clone has just one count. This sample also contains other DNA sequences that code for the same CDR3. The V and J genes are TRBV27 and TRBJ1-6; TRBD1 is a possible D gene (5 bases). The CDR3 covers 14 residues. The germline V and J ends were trimmed by 3 bases and 7 bases, with 10 bases remaining between them. Germline CDR1 is MNHEY and CDR2 is SMNVEV (reference sequence). The CDR3: CASSLEGNNSPLHF. The CDR3 DNA reads TGTGCCAGCAGTTTGGAGGGGAACAATTCACCCCTCCACTTT.

V is TRBV4-1 and J is TRBJ1-5, with D perhaps TRBD1 (6 bases). V was cut by 1 base and J by 6 bases, with 13 bases left in between. Germline CDR1 reads MGHRA; CDR2 reads YSYEKL. There are 15 residues in the CDR3. CDR3: CASSQATWGLQPQHF. CDR3 DNA: TGCGCCAGCAGCCAAGCTACCTGGGGGCTTCAGCCCCAGCATTTT.